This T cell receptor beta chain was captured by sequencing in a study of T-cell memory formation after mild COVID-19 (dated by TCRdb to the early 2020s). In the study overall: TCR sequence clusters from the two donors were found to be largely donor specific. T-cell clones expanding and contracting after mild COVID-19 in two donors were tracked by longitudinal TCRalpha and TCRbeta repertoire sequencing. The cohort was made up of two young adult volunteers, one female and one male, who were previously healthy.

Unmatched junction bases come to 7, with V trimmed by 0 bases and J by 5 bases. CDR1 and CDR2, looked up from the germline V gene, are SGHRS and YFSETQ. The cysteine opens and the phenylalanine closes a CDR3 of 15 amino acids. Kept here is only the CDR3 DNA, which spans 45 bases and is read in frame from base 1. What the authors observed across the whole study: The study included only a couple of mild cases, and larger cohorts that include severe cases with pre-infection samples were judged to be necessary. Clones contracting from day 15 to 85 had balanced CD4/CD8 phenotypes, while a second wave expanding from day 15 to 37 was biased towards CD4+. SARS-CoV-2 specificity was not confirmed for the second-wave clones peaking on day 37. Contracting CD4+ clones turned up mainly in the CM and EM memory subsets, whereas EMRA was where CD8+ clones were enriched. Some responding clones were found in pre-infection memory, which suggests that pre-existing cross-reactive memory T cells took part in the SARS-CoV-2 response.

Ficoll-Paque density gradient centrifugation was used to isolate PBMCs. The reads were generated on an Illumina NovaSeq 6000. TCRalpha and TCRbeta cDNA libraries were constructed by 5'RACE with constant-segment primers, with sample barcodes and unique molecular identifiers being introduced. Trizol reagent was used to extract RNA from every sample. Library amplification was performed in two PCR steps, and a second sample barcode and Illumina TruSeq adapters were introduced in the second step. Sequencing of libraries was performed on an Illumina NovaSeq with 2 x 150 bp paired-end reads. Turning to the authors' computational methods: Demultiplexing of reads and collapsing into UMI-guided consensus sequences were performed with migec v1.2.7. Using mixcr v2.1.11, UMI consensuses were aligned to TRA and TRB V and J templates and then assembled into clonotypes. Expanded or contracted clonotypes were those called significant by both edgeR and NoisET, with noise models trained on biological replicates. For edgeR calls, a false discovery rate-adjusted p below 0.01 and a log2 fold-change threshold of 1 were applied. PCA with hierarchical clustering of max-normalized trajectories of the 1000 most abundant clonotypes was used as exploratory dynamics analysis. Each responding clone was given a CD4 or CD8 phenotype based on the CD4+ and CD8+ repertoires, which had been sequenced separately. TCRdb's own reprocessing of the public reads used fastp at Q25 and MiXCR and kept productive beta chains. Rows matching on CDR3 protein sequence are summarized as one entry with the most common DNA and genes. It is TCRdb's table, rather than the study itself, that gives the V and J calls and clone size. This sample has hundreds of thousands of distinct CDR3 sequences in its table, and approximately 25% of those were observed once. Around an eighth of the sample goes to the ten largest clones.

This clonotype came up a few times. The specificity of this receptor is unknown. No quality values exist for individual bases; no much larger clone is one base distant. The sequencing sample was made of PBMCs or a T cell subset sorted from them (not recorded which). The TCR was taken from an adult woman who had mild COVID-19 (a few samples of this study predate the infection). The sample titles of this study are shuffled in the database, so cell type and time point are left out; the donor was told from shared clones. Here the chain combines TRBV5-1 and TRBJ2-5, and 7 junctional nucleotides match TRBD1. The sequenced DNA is TGCGCCAGCAGCTTGGTAGGACAGGTCACGGAGACCCAGTACTTC. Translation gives CASSLVGQVTETQYF.